This T cell receptor (beta chain) was captured by sequencing in a study of human thymus T cells. Study findings and constraints: The related literature has documented a marked overlap of thymic repertoires among unrelated individuals.

CDR1 is SGDLS, CDR2 YYNGEE, per germline. The length of the CDR3 is 16 residues. The J segment lost 3 bases and the V segment lost 4 bases, leaving 6 bases of the junction unmatched. Thymic material originated from resections removed in the course of corrective heart surgery. About this clone: Its cognate antigen is unknown.

Measured with immunoSEQ multiplex PCR; TCRdb has only the in-frame clones, and not every one. The sample carries about 130,000 clones, around 94% recorded once. The chain carries TRBV9 and TRBJ2-3; 12 bases line up with TRBD2. The sequence was obtained from a boy in the first two years of life with a congenital heart defect but otherwise immunologically healthy. The sequenced sample was thymus tissue. The chain's CDR3 is CASSPGLAGLTDTQYF. The CDR3 DNA reads as TGTGCCAGCAGCCCCGGACTAGCGGGGTTGACAGATACGCAGTATTTT.